This TCR beta chain was recorded in a study of T cells in Graves' hyperthyroidism and ophthalmopathy. RNA transcripts provided the source from which TCR beta CDR3 regions were amplified. Carried out on the TCR CDR3, a first-round RT-PCR used the HTBI primer set. TCRdb used MiXCR to reprocess the multiplex PCR reads, holding one entry per CDR3 protein. Altogether about 420,000 distinct CDR3 sequences are present, roughly 13% being singletons, with the ten largest covering less than 6.5%. Stability of Graves' hyperthyroidism was defined as absent ophthalmopathy progression within 18 months. The study enrolled patients aged 18 to 65 with newly diagnosed hyperthyroidism of under 2 months' duration. Those patients with uncontrolled infection, other autoimmune disease, pregnancy or lactation were excluded. In making diagnoses, clinical symptoms, serum thyroxine and TRAb, thyroid ultrasound and orbital computed tomography were all used.

This clonotype showed up just a few times. The sequenced material came from blood. The origin of this receptor is a woman aged 18-30 years with Graves' hyperthyroidism.

The CDR3 DNA follows: TGTGCCAGTAGAACAGGCCATGGCTACACCTTC. Its translation: CASRTGHGYTF. The rearrangement links TRBV19 to TRBJ1-2, with D perhaps matching TRBD1 (5 bases). The CDR3 is 11 residues long. Germline V gene lookup returns CDR1 LNHDA and CDR2 SQIVND (reference sequence). With 6 bases removed from V and 6 bases from J, the gap between germline ends came to 8 bases.